Here is one T cell receptor (beta chain) with its context. Its target is not known. The data are from a study of response to subunit inactivated influenza vaccine. Findings of the study overall: T cells newly recruited by each seasonal influenza vaccination are few, the authors suggested.

Each CDR3 protein is one row after TCRdb ran MiXCR on the RT-PCR reads. Here the sample spans approximately 730,000 distinct CDR3 sequences, roughly 13% being singletons. This CDR3 comprises 16 residues. Looked up from germline, CDR1 is SGHKS and CDR2 is YYEKEE (reference sequence). J lost 6 bases, V lost 0 bases, and 11 bases had no gene match. The receptor was derived from a man aged 50-59 years who received an inactivated influenza vaccine. Specimen: PBMCs from blood, collected 14 to 15 days before vaccination. J is TRBJ2-7 and V is TRBV5-5, with 8 bases matching TRBD1. The CDR3 coding sequence is TGTGCCAGCAGCTTGGCTTCACAGGGGGAGAGAGGCGAGCAGTACTTC. This translates into CASSLASQGERGEQYF.